The source of this T cell receptor beta chain is a study of OX40 agonist ivuxolimab in advanced cancers. The overall study: Dosing consisted of intravenous ivuxolimab at 0.01 to 10 mg/kg every 2 weeks. Study-wide results and limits: By week 6 at 0.1 to 3.0 mg/kg, blood CD4+ and CD8+ T cells had expanded clonally. More expanded clones were found, on average, in CD8+ than in CD4+ T cells.

The length of the CDR3 is 15 residues. Looked up from germline, CDR1 is MNHNY and CDR2 is SVGAGI (reference sequence). V gave up 6 bases and J gave up 1 base; unmatched junction bases: 9. Note on this clone: The antigen remains undetermined.

This table comes from immunoSEQ multiplex PCR, and its TCRdb copy is limited to in-frame clones, with some not included. The sample lists tens of thousands of clones, 85% to 90% seen once, with approximately 2.1% in the top ten. The source material was CD4+ or CD8+ T cells sorted from blood, sampled in a trial of the OX40 agonist ivuxolimab. The V call is TRBV6-6, the J call TRBJ2-7, with 7 nucleotides matching TRBD1. The TCR comes from an adult with an advanced solid tumor such as melanoma, head and neck, liver or kidney cancer. CDR3 loop: CASSGTAQDSYEQYF. CDR3 bases: TGTGCCAGCAGCGGGACAGCCCAGGATTCCTACGAGCAGTACTTC.